This TCR beta chain derives from a study of blood T cell repertoires in COVID-19. Study context: Both acute and convalescent COVID-19 samples were obtained from the United States, Italy and Spain.

Trimming removed 3 bases from V and 8 bases from J, with 16 bases in between. There are 14 residues in the CDR3. Germline V gene lookup returns CDR1 ENHRY and CDR2 SYGVKD. Patients in Seattle were enrolled during active infection, then followed longitudinally. Sequencing used immunoSEQ multiplex PCR; TCRdb keeps in-frame clones, though not all of them. The table records 85,000 to 120,000 clones, roughly 87% of them present only once. The V call is TRBV10-3, the J call TRBJ1-2, with D tentatively TRBD1 (5 bases). Sequences were obtained from peripheral blood. The origin of this receptor is a woman aged 45 to 65 with COVID-19, enrolled during active disease. CDR3 bases: TGTGCCATCAGTGAAGCTCGGCAGGGAAAAGGCTACACCTTC. It specifies CAISEARQGKGYTF.